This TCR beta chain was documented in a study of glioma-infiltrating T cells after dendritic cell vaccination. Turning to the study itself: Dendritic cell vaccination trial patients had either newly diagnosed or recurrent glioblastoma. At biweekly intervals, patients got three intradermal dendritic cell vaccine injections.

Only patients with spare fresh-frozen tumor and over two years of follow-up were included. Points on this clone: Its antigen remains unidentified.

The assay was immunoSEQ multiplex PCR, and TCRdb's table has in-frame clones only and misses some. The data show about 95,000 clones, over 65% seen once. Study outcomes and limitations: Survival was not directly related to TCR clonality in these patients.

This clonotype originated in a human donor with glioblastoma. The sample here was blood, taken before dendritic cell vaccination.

In DNA, the CDR3 is TGTGCCAGTACAGTTAGCGAAGACAATGAGCAGTTCTTC. This translates into CASTVSEDNEQFF. The chain recombines TRBV18 with TRBJ2-1, with D tentatively TRBD2 (5 bases). V lost 9 bases and J 5 bases, leaving 14 bases between the germline ends. The CDR3 spans 13 residues. CDR1 is KGHSH, CDR2 LQKENI, per germline.